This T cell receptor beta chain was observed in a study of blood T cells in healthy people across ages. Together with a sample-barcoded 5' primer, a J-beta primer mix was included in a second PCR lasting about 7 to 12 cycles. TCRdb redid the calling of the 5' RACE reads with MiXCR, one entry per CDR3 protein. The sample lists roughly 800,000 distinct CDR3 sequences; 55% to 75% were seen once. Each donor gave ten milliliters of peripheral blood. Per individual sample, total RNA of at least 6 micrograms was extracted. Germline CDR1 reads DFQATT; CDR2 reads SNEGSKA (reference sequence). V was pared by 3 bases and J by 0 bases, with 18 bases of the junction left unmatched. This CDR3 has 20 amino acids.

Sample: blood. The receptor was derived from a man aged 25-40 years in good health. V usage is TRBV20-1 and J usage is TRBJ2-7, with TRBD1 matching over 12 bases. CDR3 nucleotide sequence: TGCAGTGCTAGTACCCTCGTGGGACAGGGGGCGCAGCGCCGCTCCTACGAGCAGTACTTC. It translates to CSASTLVGQGAQRRSYEQYF.